Below, 27 T cell receptor beta chains from the same sample are listed, as sequenced in a study of blood T cell repertoires in COVID-19. Repertoires were generated with immunoSEQ multiplex PCR, while TCRdb's copy carries only in-frame clones and drops some. Of 60,000 to 90,000 clones listed, approximately 88% are singletons. The sample taken for sequencing was peripheral blood. Source of these receptors: a woman aged 80 or over with active or convalescent COVID-19.

This chain uses TRBV29-1 with TRBJ1-2; D is possibly TRBD1 (5 bases). The CDR3 has 14 residues. Germline V gives CDR1 SQVTM, CDR2 ANQGSEA. The V and J ends lost 6 bases and 6 bases respectively, with 20 bases between them. This CDR3 is CSVILGGGGNGYTF. The CDR3 nucleotides are TGCAGCGTAATACTAGGCGGTGGGGGGAATGGCTACACCTTC.

The chain couples TRBV6-5 to TRBJ1-4; TRBD1 is a possible D gene (6 bases). Trimming pared 11 bases from V and 6 bases from J, leaving 19 bases between. CDR3 size: 14 residues. The germline V gene encodes CDR1 MNHEY and CDR2 SVGAGI. In nucleotides, the CDR3 is TGTGCCTTGGGCTCACAGGGCTATTATGAAAAACTGTTTTTT. Translation: CALGSQGYYEKLFF.

This clone was seen a handful of times. This chain uses TRBV10-2 with TRBJ1-2, with D possibly TRBD1 on 5 matching bases. Germline V gene data show CDR1 as WSHSY and CDR2 as SAAADI. V was trimmed by 0 bases and J by 3 bases, leaving 17 bases between them. This CDR3 region has 17 residues. The chain's CDR3 is CASSESTRVGLDYGYTF. CDR3 in DNA: TGCGCCAGCAGTGAGTCAACCAGGGTCGGCTTGGACTATGGCTACACCTTC.

The chain joins TRBV30 to TRBJ2-2, with D unclear. V shed 4 bases and J shed 1 base, with 16 bases lying between them. Germline values: CDR1 GTSNPN, CDR2 SVGIG (reference sequence). The CDR3 runs to 16 residues. The CDR3 region is CAWTRNRRQNTGELFF. In DNA form, the CDR3 reads TGTGCCTGGACCCGTAACCGACGACAGAACACCGGGGAGCTGTTTTTT.

The chain recombines TRBV3-1 (or the pseudogene TRBV3-2) with TRBJ1-4; a weak D match, TRBD1 (5 bases). This CDR3 region has 14 residues. Trimming stripped 3 bases from V and 4 bases from J, with 9 bases between. Germline CDR1 LGHDT, CDR2 YNNKEL (reference sequence). The CDR3 bases are TGTGCCAGCAGCCAGGTGCAGGGTAATGAAAAACTGTTTTTT. Translated: CASSQVQGNEKLFF.

This chain joins TRBV6-5 and TRBJ1-1; perhaps TRBD1 as D (5 bases). The germline CDR1 and CDR2 sequences are MNHEY and SVGAGI. Trimming cost V 0 bases and J 4 bases, with 9 bases left between them. The length of the CDR3 is 14 residues. This CDR3 is CASSYSEGLTEAFF. In nucleotides, the CDR3 is TGTGCCAGCAGTTACTCGGAGGGGCTCACTGAAGCTTTCTTT.

The chain recombines TRBV7-8 with TRBJ2-3, with 8 bases fitting TRBD2. The V and J ends lost 5 bases and 6 bases, in that order; junction bases with no gene match: 1. There are 12 residues in the CDR3. CDR1 and CDR2 from the germline V gene are SGHVS and FQNEAQ. CDR3 in DNA: TGTGCCAGCAGCCCGGGGGGGGATACGCAGTATTTT. This codes for CASSPGGDTQYF. The full variable domain, completed using reference TRBV7-8 and TRBJ2-3, is GAGVSQSPRYKVAKRGQDVALRCDPISGHVSLFWYQQALGQGPEFLTYFQNEAQLDKSGLPSDRFFAERPEGSVSTLKIQRTQQEDSAVYLCASSPGGDTQYFGPGTRLTVL.

This chain uses TRBV7-2 with TRBJ2-7, with 9 bases matching TRBD1. J lost 3 bases, V lost 3 bases, and 6 bases had no gene match. Germline V lookup: CDR1 SGHTA, CDR2 FQGNSA. The CDR3 has 15 amino acids. CDR3 DNA sequence: TGTGCCAGCAGCTTTCTGTTGACAGGGGGCTACGAGCAGTACTTC. It codes for CASSFLLTGGYEQYF.

The genes are TRBV18 and TRBJ1-1, with a possible D match to TRBD1 (5 bases). The CDR3 is 17 residues long. The germline gives CDR1 KGHSH, CDR2 LQKENI. Trimming left V 4 bases short and J 1 base short, with 19 bases between. This CDR3 reads CASSQRGRVGQNTEAFF. DNA of the CDR3: TGTGCCAGCTCACAAAGGGGCAGGGTTGGCCAGAACACTGAAGCTTTCTTT.

This chain links TRBV27 with TRBJ2-2; 10 bases map to TRBD1. J gave up 6 bases and V 6 bases, and 22 bases lay outside the gene matches. CDR1 and CDR2 from the germline V gene are MNHEY and SMNVEV (reference sequence). CDR3 length: 20 residues. This CDR3 reads CASSGFGTGDRPRNSGELFF. The CDR3 bases are TGTGCCAGCAGCGGGTTTGGGACAGGGGATCGGCCGCGAAACTCCGGGGAGCTGTTTTTT.

This sequence joins TRBV28 and TRBJ2-7; maybe TRBD1 (6 bases). Trimming left V 4 bases short and J 2 bases short, with 12 bases between. The germline CDR1 and CDR2 sequences are MDHEN and SYDVKM. The CDR3 contains 14 residues. The CDR3: CASSSRDTAYEQYF. CDR3 coding DNA: TGTGCCAGCAGTTCCCGGGACACTGCCTACGAGCAGTACTTC.

The chain couples TRBV4-3 to TRBJ2-1; D is unresolved. V was trimmed by 0 bases and J by 4 bases, leaving 7 bases between them. The CDR3 has 14 residues. Germline CDR1 and CDR2: LGHNA and YSLEER. CDR3 coding DNA: TGCGCCAGCAGCCAAGATCGCCTATACAATGAGCAGTTCTTC. Protein sequence: CASSQDRLYNEQFF.

This chain links TRBV29-1 with TRBJ2-3; 10 positions agree with TRBD1. V lost 7 bases and J lost 3; bases outside the gene matches: 7. Germline CDR1 and CDR2: SQVTM and ANQGSEA. The CDR3 is made up of 14 amino acids. CDR3 nucleotide sequence: TGCAGCGCCGAGCCGGGACAGGGGACAGATACGCAGTATTTT. This codes for CSAEPGQGTDTQYF.

The chain uses TRBV25-1 and TRBJ2-2; no reliable D call. V lost 6 bases to trimming and J lost 1 base, with 6 bases between them. The V gene's germline CDR1 is MGHDK and CDR2 SYGVNS. This CDR3 spans 13 amino acids. CDR3 DNA: TGTGCCAGCAGCGAACAGAACACCGGGGAGCTGTTTTTT. It codes for CASSEQNTGELFF.

The chain links TRBV6-5 to TRBJ1-1; no reliable D call. This CDR3 has 13 amino acids. V lost 6 bases and J lost 1, with 9 bases in between. The germline V gene encodes CDR1 MNHEY and CDR2 SVGAGI. Here the CDR3 DNA reads TGTGCCAGCAGGGTACCACAGAACACTGAAGCTTTCTTT. It encodes CASRVPQNTEAFF.

This clone was seen once. The chain recombines TRBV2 with TRBJ2-1; 8 bases fit TRBD1. Trimming cost V 2 bases and J 8 bases; bases outside gene matches: 11. Germline assignment: CDR1 SNHLY and CDR2 FYNNEI. The CDR3 has 16 residues. This chain's CDR3 is CASSESDRVLRDEQFF. CDR3 coding DNA: TGTGCCAGCAGTGAATCGGACAGGGTGCTCAGGGATGAGCAGTTCTTC.

The gene calls are TRBV3-1 (or the pseudogene TRBV3-2) and TRBJ1-2; D unresolved. The CDR3 length is 13 residues. The V gene lost 1 base and the J gene lost 8 bases, with 11 bases spanning the gap. Germline CDR1 and CDR2: LGHDT and YNNKEL (reference sequence). CDR3 coding DNA: TGTGCCAGCAGCCAAGGAGGGCGCTCCGGCTACACCTTC. It codes for CASSQGGRSGYTF.

V gene TRBV6-5 combines with J gene TRBJ2-7, with 9 bases lining up with TRBD2. The germline V gene encodes CDR1 MNHEY and CDR2 SVGAGI. With 3 bases clipped from V and 0 bases from J, the junction kept 3 bases outside the gene matches. The CDR3 spans 15 residues. CDR3 in DNA: TGTGCCAGCAGTTATAGCGGGAGCTCCTCCTACGAGCAGTACTTC. Encoded protein: CASSYSGSSSYEQYF.

The gene calls are TRBV3-1 (or the pseudogene TRBV3-2) and TRBJ1-1, with TRBD1 matching over 7 bases. J was trimmed by 4 bases and V by 6 bases; bases with no gene match: 11. CDR1 LGHDT and CDR2 YNNKEL come from the germline V gene (reference sequence). The CDR3 sequence is 15 residues long. The DNA of the CDR3 is TGTGCCAGCAGGGATCCCAGGGGGTCAGGCACTGAAGCTTTCTTT. This translates into CASRDPRGSGTEAFF.

In its sample, this clone was seen once. V gene TRBV19 combines with J gene TRBJ2-2, with D maybe TRBD1 (6 bases). This CDR3 has 15 amino acids. The germline CDR1 and CDR2 sequences are LNHDA and SQIVND (reference sequence). V was shortened by 5 bases and J by 1 base, with 11 bases between the two germline ends. The CDR3 reads CASSDRLMNTGELFF. The CDR3 DNA reads TGTGCCAGTAGTGACAGGTTAATGAACACCGGGGAGCTGTTTTTT.

This sequence joins TRBV28 and TRBJ1-4; D possibly corresponds to TRBD1 (6 bases). CDR1 MDHEN and CDR2 SYDVKM come from the germline V gene. V was pared by 3 bases and J by 7 bases, with 15 bases between. This CDR3 region has 15 residues. The CDR3, as DNA: TGTGCCAGCAGTTTGCCACAGGGTACGACTGAAAAACTGTTTTTT. Translation: CASSLPQGTTEKLFF.

V gene TRBV23-1 combines with J gene TRBJ1-1; 8 bases agree with TRBD1. TRBV23-1 is annotated as an ORF whose role is uncertain. The CDR3 has 16 amino acids. Trimming cost V 0 bases and J 3 bases; bases outside gene matches: 6. CDR3 sequence: CASSQSHRGVHTEAFF. The CDR3 DNA follows: TGCGCCAGCAGTCAATCGCACAGGGGGGTGCACACTGAAGCTTTCTTT.

V gene TRBV7-9 combines with J gene TRBJ1-2; possible D gene TRBD1, 5 bases. Germline V lookup: CDR1 SEHNR, CDR2 FQNEAQ (reference sequence). The V and J ends lost 5 bases and 7 bases respectively, with 11 bases between them. This CDR3 has 12 amino acids. The DNA of the CDR3 is TGTGCCAGCAGCCTTAGCGGGGGTGGCTACACCTTC. Its protein product is CASSLSGGGYTF.

The chain couples TRBV5-4 to TRBJ2-3; perhaps TRBD1 as D (8 bases). In germline, CDR1 is SGHNT, CDR2 YYREEE (reference sequence). Trimming pared 3 bases from V and 0 bases from J, leaving 14 bases between. This CDR3 has 16 residues. The CDR3 sequence: CASSWGGTGSTDTQYF. The CDR3 coding sequence is TGTGCCAGCAGCTGGGGAGGGACAGGAAGCACAGATACGCAGTATTTT.

This clone showed up just once. The genes are TRBV5-5 and TRBJ1-1; 9 bases align to TRBD1. The germline V gene has CDR1 SGHKS and CDR2 YYEKEE (reference sequence). With 1 base clipped from V and 3 bases from J, the junction kept 7 bases outside the gene matches. CDR3 length equals 16 residues. CDR3 protein: CASSLSYRGPYTEAFF. The DNA for the CDR3 is TGTGCCAGCAGCTTGAGTTACAGGGGGCCGTACACTGAAGCTTTCTTT.

The chain uses TRBV11-2 and TRBJ2-7; 7 nucleotides agree with TRBD1. The germline gives CDR1 SGHAT, CDR2 FQNNGV. This CDR3 is 16 amino acids long. After removal of 4 bases from V and 5 bases from J, the junction contained 14 bases not matched to a gene. The DNA for the CDR3 is TGTGCCAGCAGCTCCCCTCCGGGACAGAAAGGGCACGAGCAGTACTTC. Its protein is CASSSPPGQKGHEQYF.

The chain is built from TRBV28 and TRBJ2-7, with D tentatively TRBD1 (6 bases). V was cut by 7 bases and J by 4 bases, with 11 bases left in between. The CDR3 loop spans 12 amino acids. The germline gives CDR1 MDHEN, CDR2 SYDVKM. The CDR3 coding sequence is TGTGCCAGCACTACAGGGCGGTACGAGCAGTACTTC. It yields the protein CASTTGRYEQYF.